A single sample is the source of the 18 T cell receptor beta chains below, sequenced in a study of T cell responses to AZD1222 COVID-19 vaccine (dated by TCRdb to 2020 to 2023). The library was generated by the immunoSEQ multiplex PCR assay. TCRdb retrieved this table from immuneACCESS and kept in-frame rearrangements only. Not all clones are present; in checked studies, unresolved V genes account for under half, and no reason is known for the remainder. This sample comprises about 75,000 clones, approximately 88% of them detected only once. The top ten clones comprise less than 12% of the sample. The label giving this sample's time point can be read as: about 28 days (+/-7) after the second vaccine dose. What the treatment or condition label conveys for this sample: meningococcal conjugate vaccine given as trial control. The sequences come from peripheral blood, collected 28 days after the second dose of the MenACWY control vaccine. These receptors all stem from an adult who received the MenACWY meningococcal vaccine as a control.

This chain connects TRBV12-3 or TRBV12-4 to TRBJ1-1, with a possible D match to TRBD1 (5 bases). CDR3 length: 12 amino acids. Trimming took off 4 bases at V and 5 bases at J, with 8 bases between the two ends. In DNA, the CDR3 is TGTGCCAGCAGTTGGGGGAGTACTGAAGCTTTCTTT. Residues: CASSWGSTEAFF.

The chain uses TRBV5-1 and TRBJ2-1, with 11 bases fitting TRBD1. The V and J ends lost 0 bases and 0 bases, in that order; junction bases with no gene match: 8. The CDR3 has 19 amino acids. Germline V lookup: CDR1 SGHRS, CDR2 YFSETQ. The DNA of the CDR3 is TGCGCCAGCAGCTTGGGGACAGGGGGCTCCCTTACCTCCTACAATGAGCAGTTCTTC. It encodes CASSLGTGGSLTSYNEQFF.

The chain uses TRBV7-8 and TRBJ2-3; tentatively, D is TRBD1 (6 bases). Germline CDR1 and CDR2: SGHVS and FQNEAQ. Deletions cut 2 bases from V and 2 bases from J, with 11 bases between. The CDR3 has 15 amino acids. CDR3 DNA: TGTGCCAGCAGCTTACAGGGGAGAGACACAGATACGCAGTATTTT. This encodes CASSLQGRDTDTQYF.

The chain joins TRBV6-5 to TRBJ1-2; no clear D gene. The CDR3 runs 15 residues. Germline V gene data show CDR1 as MNHEY and CDR2 as SVGAGI. Trimming removed 2 bases from V and 7 bases from J, with 17 bases in between. The CDR3 loop is CASSYGPGRPIGYTF. The CDR3 coding sequence is TGTGCCAGCAGTTACGGTCCGGGCCGCCCTATTGGCTACACCTTC.

The chain couples TRBV2 to TRBJ1-5, with D possibly being TRBD1 (5 bases). Trimming left V 2 bases short and J 7 bases short, with 12 bases between. Germline CDR1 and CDR2: SNHLY and FYNNEI. CDR3 length equals 14 residues. The CDR3 nucleotides are TGTGCCAGCAGTGAAAGGGGACGAGGGCAGCCCCAGCATTTT. This encodes CASSERGRGQPQHF.

Only one count was recorded for this clone. This rearrangement joins TRBV3-1 (or the pseudogene TRBV3-2) to TRBJ1-2; 7 nucleotides agree with TRBD1. CDR3 length equals 14 residues. J lost 4 bases, V lost 1 base, and 3 bases had no gene match. Germline V CDR1 and CDR2: LGHDT, YNNKEL (reference sequence). The CDR3 DNA sequence: TGTGCCAGCAGCCAAGGACAGGGAGTCTATGGCTACACCTTC. This translates into CASSQGQGVYGYTF.

The chain links TRBV15 to TRBJ1-4; D may be TRBD1 (5 bases). Germline CDR1 reads LNHNV; CDR2 reads YYDKDF (reference sequence). The length of the CDR3 is 19 residues. V gave up 4 bases and J gave up 4 bases, with 25 bases separating them. CDR3 residues: CATSKSPPGQGINNEKLFF. In DNA form, the CDR3 reads TGTGCCACCAGCAAGAGTCCACCGGGGCAGGGAATAAATAATGAAAAACTGTTTTTT. The full variable domain, with the rest looked up from reference TRBV15 and TRBJ1-4, is DAMVIQNPRYQVTQFGKPVTLSCSQTLNHNVMYWYQQKSSQAPKLLFHYYDKDFNNEADTPDNFQSRRPNTSFCFLDIRSPGLGDTAMYLCATSKSPPGQGINNEKLFFGSGTQLSVL.

V gene TRBV19 combines with J gene TRBJ1-2; a weak D match, TRBD1 (6 bases). The CDR3 is made up of 15 amino acids. The V and J ends lost 9 bases and 7 bases respectively, with 24 bases between them. The germline gives CDR1 LNHDA, CDR2 SQIVND (reference sequence). CDR3 sequence: CASTAGSPPTGGYTF. CDR3 bases: TGTGCCAGCACCGCGGGCTCACCCCCGACAGGTGGCTACACCTTC. The variable domain in full, with the rest retrieved from reference TRBV19 and TRBJ1-2, is DGGITQSPKYLFRKEGQNVTLSCEQNLNHDAMYWYRQDPGQGLRLIYYSQIVNDFQKGDIAEGYSVSREKKESFPLTVTSAQKNPTAFYLCASTAGSPPTGGYTFGSGTRLTVV.

The chain couples TRBV14 to TRBJ1-6; possible D gene TRBD1, 5 bases. The CDR3 has 16 amino acids. Germline V gives CDR1 SGHDN, CDR2 FVKESK. With 1 base removed from V and 14 bases from J, the gap between germline ends came to 21 bases. The CDR3, as DNA: TGTGCCAGCAGCCAAGGTGGGCCGGGTAGGGGTCAAGCCCTCCACTTT. Translating it yields CASSQGGPGRGQALHF. The complete variable domain, with remaining parts taken from reference TRBV14 and TRBJ1-6, reads EAGVTQFPSHSVIEKGQTVTLRCDPISGHDNLYWYRRVMGKEIKFLLHFVKESKQDESGMPNNRFLAERTGGTYSTLKVQPAELEDSGVYFCASSQGGPGRGQALHFGNGTRLTVT.

The CDR3 nucleotides are TGTGCCAGTAGTATAAACGGCTACACTGAAGCTTTCTTT. Its translation: CASSINGYTEAFF. This sequence joins TRBV19 and TRBJ1-1; no clear D gene. Germline V gene lookup returns CDR1 LNHDA and CDR2 SQIVND (reference sequence). The CDR3 runs 13 residues. Trimming removed 2 bases at V and 3 bases at J, with 7 bases between.

The count of this clone is one. The CDR3 region is CASSSPSTDTQYF. CDR3 in DNA: TGCGCCAGCAGCTCCCCTAGCACAGATACGCAGTATTTT. V gene TRBV5-1 combines with J gene TRBJ2-3; D ambiguous. The CDR3 totals 13 residues. Germline assignment: CDR1 SGHRS and CDR2 YFSETQ. V lost 3 bases and J 0 bases, leaving 5 bases between the germline ends.

The rearrangement uses TRBV19 and TRBJ1-1; D is perhaps TRBD1 (6 bases). Trimming left V 3 bases short and J 11 bases short, with 22 bases between. This CDR3 contains 15 residues. CDR1 is LNHDA and CDR2 is SQIVND in the germline V gene (reference sequence). CDR3 region: CASSINPLNRDTAFF. The CDR3 coding sequence is TGTGCCAGTAGTATTAACCCCTTGAACAGGGATACGGCTTTCTTT.

V usage is TRBV24-1 and J usage is TRBJ1-2; tentatively, D is TRBD1 (5 bases). The CDR3 is 12 amino acids. Trimming took 2 bases from V and 7 from J, leaving 7 bases between them. The germline CDR1 and CDR2 sequences are KGHDR and SFDVKD. The CDR3 sequence is CATSDWGGGYTF. The CDR3 bases are TGTGCCACCAGTGATTGGGGGGGTGGCTACACCTTC.

The CDR3 bases are TGTGCCAGCAGCCCACCTCAGATAACGAACACCGGGGAGCTGTTTTTT. The encoded protein is CASSPPQITNTGELFF. The chain recombines TRBV4-2 with TRBJ2-2; D not certain. The germline CDR1 and CDR2 sequences are LGHNA and YNFKEQ. The CDR3 sequence is 16 residues long. V lost 4 bases and J lost 0, with 12 bases in between.

V and J are TRBV7-2 and TRBJ2-3; D is undetermined. CDR1 and CDR2 (germline): SGHTA, FQGNSA. Trimming left V 1 base short and J 5 bases short, with 7 bases between. This CDR3 has 13 residues. CDR3 sequence reads: CASSLGARDTQYF. The CDR3 nucleotides are TGTGCCAGCAGCTTAGGAGCGCGAGATACGCAGTATTTT.

CDR3 loop: CATENPGLGNEQFF. CDR3 bases: TGTGCCACCGAAAACCCCGGTCTAGGCAATGAGCAGTTCTTC. The V call is TRBV19, the J call TRBJ2-1; D is unclear. This CDR3 has 14 amino acids. Germline lookup yields CDR1 LNHDA and CDR2 SQIVND (reference sequence). Trimming stripped 10 bases from V and 6 bases from J, with 19 bases between.

The chain combines TRBV27 with TRBJ1-1; perhaps TRBD1 as D (5 bases). CDR1 is MNHEY and CDR2 is SMNVEV in the germline V gene (reference sequence). This CDR3 has 14 residues. Deletions cut 2 bases from V and 1 base from J, with 8 bases between. CDR3 in amino acids: CASSLRGQNTEAFF. For the CDR3, the DNA is TGTGCCAGCAGTTTAAGAGGACAGAACACTGAAGCTTTCTTT.

This clone was found a few times. This chain connects TRBV19 to TRBJ2-2; D remains unclear. Trimming pared 3 bases from V and 5 bases from J, leaving 10 bases between. The CDR3 consists of 14 residues. The germline V gene has CDR1 LNHDA and CDR2 SQIVND (reference sequence). CDR3 in amino acids: CASSMPSRTGELFF. The CDR3 DNA reads as TGTGCCAGTAGTATGCCGTCTCGAACCGGGGAGCTGTTTTTT.